Reported below is one TCR beta chain. Its antigen is undetermined. A much larger clone lies a single base off, so this may be a read error. Using RNA template, CDR3s of TCR alpha and beta were amplified with iRepertoire arm-PCR. One-step reverse transcription and amplification started from approximately 100-400 ng of tissue mRNA or PBMC total RNA. One entry per CDR3 protein results from TCRdb running MiXCR on the multiplex PCR reads. The sample includes more than 95,000 distinct CDR3 sequences, about 30% of them seen just once. The sample belongs to a study of glioma-infiltrating T cells. Germline V gene lookup returns CDR1 SGHTA and CDR2 FQGNSA. This CDR3 is built from 17 residues. V was pared by 1 base and J by 0 bases, with 8 bases of the junction left unmatched. Overall study results and limits: Gliomas, especially low-grade, showed above-expected tissue-blood divergence; non-neoplastic patients showed below. Very few CDR3 sequences were shared between tissue and blood.

What was sequenced was glioma tissue, nonneoplastic brain tissue, or PBMCs (not recorded which). This TCR was recovered from a human donor with low-grade glioma or glioblastoma, undergoing nonglioma brain surgery, or in good health (not recorded which). This rearrangement joins TRBV7-2 to TRBJ2-5; TRBD2 aligns across 7 bases. CDR3: CASSLEKLAWDQETQYF. The CDR3 DNA follows: TGTGCCAGCAGCTTAGAAAAACTAGCGTGGGACCAAGAGACCCAGTACTTC. Complete variable domain (other parts from reference TRBV7-2 and TRBJ2-5): GAGVSQSPSNKVTEKGKDVELRCDPISGHTALYWYRQSLGQGLEFLIYFQGNSAPDKSGLPSDRFSAERTGGSVSTLTIQRTQQEDSAVYLCASSLEKLAWDQETQYFGPGTRLLVL.